This T cell receptor (beta chain) stems from a study of CD4 T cells in relation to SARS-CoV-2 and coronaviruses (dated by TCRdb to about 2021). For context, the study as a whole: Shared crossreactive spike epitopes were mapped to their HLA restriction using patient-derived lymphoblastoid cell lines. Memory CD4+ T cell crossreactivity between SARS-CoV-2 and common cold coronavirus spike proteins was assessed at the TCR clonotype level in the study. The Adaptive Biotechnologies TCR-sequencing kit was used to sequence samples from a few pre-COVID donors and the naive versus memory experiments, while other data came from Illumina-based sequencing. A different, Illumina-based TCR-beta assay was used to sequence expansion assays from other donors in the study. Results and caveats for the whole study, not just this receptor: Significantly weaker SARS-CoV-2-driven expansion was shown by crossreactive clones than by monoreactive clones, consistent with antigenic imprinting. Since the crossreactivity analysis centred on spike protein, crossreactivity against other viral proteins was not assessed. The study was constrained by small numbers of patients and of tested TCRs. Naive versus memory sequencing indicated that memory recall responses, rather than primary responses primed during culture, are detected by the assay. Approximately 60% of donors had memory CD4+ clonotypes that crossrecognized SARS-CoV-2 and at least one common cold coronavirus spike. No donor contributed both pre-pandemic and post-infection samples, which limited tracing the source of pre-existing responses.

CD4+ T cells from unexposed donors were collected before the COVID-19 pandemic (2011-2018). To separate naive from memory CD4+ T cells, cryopreserved PBMCs first underwent CD4 enrichment and then EasySep naive CD4+ T cell enrichment. Leukapheresis product for the unexposed donors was purchased commercially. Ficoll-Paque PLUS gradient centrifugation was used to isolate PBMCs from leukapheresis product or whole blood. The PBMCs went either fresh into the expansion assay or into cryopreservation at -140 degrees C. The QIAamp Micro DNA Kit was used to extract genomic DNA from the CD4+ T cells. Concerning this clone itself: Its antigen remains undetermined. No base-level quality is on record; no much larger clone is a single base apart.

Uncultured naive and memory CD4+ T cell DNA received deep-resolution immunoSEQ TCR-beta sequencing. In the paper's pipeline: During preprocessing, nonproductive sequences were removed, as were CDR3s that did not start with C, did not end with F or W, or were shorter than 7 amino acids. Cultured and uncultured naive and memory CD4+ repertoires were searched for previously identified spike- and CEF-reactive CDR3s. After three terminal residues were trimmed from each end, CDR3 homology was quantified as pairwise Levenshtein distance using the stringdist R package. Drawn from immuneACCESS, this table holds only the in-frame rearrangements with V and J called that TCRdb kept. Clones are partly lost; checked studies trace under half to an unresolved V gene and leave the rest unexplained. The DNA gave D and trimming, while V, J and clone size come from that table. Across this sample there are around 65,000 clones, with about 90% seen only once. The ten biggest clones cover more than 1.5% of the sample.

Per the germline V gene, SGHTA is the CDR1 and FQGNSA is the CDR2. Counted from cysteine to phenylalanine, this CDR3 has 15 amino acids. Just CDR3 DNA is preserved here, 45 bases in frame from base 1. Germline trimming: 1 base from V, 4 bases from J; junction bases outside gene matches: 1. Sequenced input: memory CD4+ T cells from PBMCs. Taken with the paper, the label for cell subset or site translates to: memory (non-naive) CD4+ T cells. The TCR was taken from a human donor in good health. The sequence joins TRBV7-2 to TRBJ2-5; 12 middle bases align to TRBD2. The sequence in DNA is TGTGCCAGCAGCTTAGGACTAGCGGGGGTAGAGACCCAGTACTTC. Its translation reads: CASSLGLAGVETQYF.